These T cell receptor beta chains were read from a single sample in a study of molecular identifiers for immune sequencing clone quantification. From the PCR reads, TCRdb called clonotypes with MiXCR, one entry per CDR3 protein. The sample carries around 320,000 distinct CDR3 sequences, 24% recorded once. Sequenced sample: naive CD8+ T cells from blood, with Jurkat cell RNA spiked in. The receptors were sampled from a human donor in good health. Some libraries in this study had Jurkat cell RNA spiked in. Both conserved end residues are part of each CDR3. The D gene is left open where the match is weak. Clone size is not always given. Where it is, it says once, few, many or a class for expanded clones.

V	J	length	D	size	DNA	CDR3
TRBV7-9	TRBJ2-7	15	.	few	TGTGCCAGCAGCACAACAGACCCCCGAGACTACGAGCAGTACTTC	CASSTTDPRDYEQYF
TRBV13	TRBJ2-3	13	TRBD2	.	TGTGCCAGCTTAACGGGAGGGACAGATACGCAGTATTTT	CASLTGGTDTQYF
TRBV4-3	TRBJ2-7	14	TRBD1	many	TGCGCCAGCAGCCAAGGGGACAGGGACTACGAGCAGTACTTC	CASSQGDRDYEQYF
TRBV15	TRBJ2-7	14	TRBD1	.	TGTGCCACCAGCAGAGTTCAGGGGGACTACGAGCAGTACTTC	CATSRVQGDYEQYF
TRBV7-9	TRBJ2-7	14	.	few	TGTGCCAGCAGCCCCGGGGCACGGCTATACGAGCAGTACTTC	CASSPGARLYEQYF
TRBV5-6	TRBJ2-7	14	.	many	TGTGCCAGCAGCTACAAGGTCCGGGGTTTCGAGCAGTACTTC	CASSYKVRGFEQYF
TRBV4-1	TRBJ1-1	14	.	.	TGCGCCAGCAGCCAAGATGACGGAACCACTGAAGCTTTCTTT	CASSQDDGTTEAFF
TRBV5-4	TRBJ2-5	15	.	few	TGTGCCAGCAGCTATACAGGCTTCTCGCGAGAGACCCAGTACTTC	CASSYTGFSRETQYF
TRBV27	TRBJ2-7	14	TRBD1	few	TGTGCCAGCAGTTTATCTCCAGGGGGCTACGAGCAGTACTTC	CASSLSPGGYEQYF
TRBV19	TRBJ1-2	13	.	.	TGTGCCAGTACCCCCGCCGGACTCTATGGCTACACCTTC	CASTPAGLYGYTF
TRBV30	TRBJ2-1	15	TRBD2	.	TGTGCCTGGAAAAAAGCGGGGCGGCCCTACAATGAGCAGTTCTTC	CAWKKAGRPYNEQFF
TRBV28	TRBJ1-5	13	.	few	TGTGCCACGGACCAAGGGGGGAGTCAGCCCCAGCATTTT	CATDQGGSQPQHF
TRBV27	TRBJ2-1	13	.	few	TGTGCCAGCAGTCCCTGGGACTTCAATGAGCAGTTCTTC	CASSPWDFNEQFF
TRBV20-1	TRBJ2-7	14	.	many	TGCAGTGCTAGAGGGGTCGGCCTAGGCTACGAGCAGTACTTC	CSARGVGLGYEQYF
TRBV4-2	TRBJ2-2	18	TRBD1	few	TGTGCCAGCAGCCAAGATGGGGGGGACAGGGCAGGGACCGGGGAGCTGTTTTTT	CASSQDGGDRAGTGELFF
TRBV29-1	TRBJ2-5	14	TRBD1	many	TGCAGCGTTGGGTCACAGGGGGACCCAGAGACCCAGTACTTC	CSVGSQGDPETQYF
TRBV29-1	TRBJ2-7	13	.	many	TGCAGCGCCGCTGGAGGGCCCCTCTACGAGCAGTACTTC	CSAAGGPLYEQYF
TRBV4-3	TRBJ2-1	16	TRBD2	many	TGCGCCAGCAGCCAAGTCACCAGCGGGGCCTACAATGAGCAGTTCTTC	CASSQVTSGAYNEQFF
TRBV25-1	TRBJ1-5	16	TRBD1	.	TGTGCCAGCAGTGGCTCCGGGACAGGCATCAATCAGCCCCAGCATTTT	CASSGSGTGINQPQHF
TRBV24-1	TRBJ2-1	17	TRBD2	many	TGTGCCACCAGTGACGGGACTAGCGGGATTGTGTCCACTGAGCAGTTCTTC	CATSDGTSGIVSTEQFF
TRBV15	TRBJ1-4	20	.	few	TGTGCCACCAGCAGAGTTGGGCAGGGCTTGCTTCCTACAACTAATGAAAAACTGTTTTTT	CATSRVGQGLLPTTNEKLFF
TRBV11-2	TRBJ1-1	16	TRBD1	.	TGTGCCAGCAGCTTAGTCCAGGGGGCGGTCAACACTGAAGCTTTCTTT	CASSLVQGAVNTEAFF
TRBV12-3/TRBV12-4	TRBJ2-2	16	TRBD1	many	TGTGCCAGCAGTCTAAGGACAGGGGAATTCTCCGGGGAGCTGTTTTTT	CASSLRTGEFSGELFF
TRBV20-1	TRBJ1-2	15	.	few	TGCAGTGCTAGAGTGTCGGGGGGGGGAGACTATGGCTACACCTTC	CSARVSGGGDYGYTF
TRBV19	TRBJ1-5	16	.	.	TGTGCCAGTAGTATTGGGGGGCTTTATAGCAATCAGCCCCCGCATTTT	CASSIGGLYSNQPPHF
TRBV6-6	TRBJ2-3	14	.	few	TGTGCCAGCAGTTACCCGGACAGCACAGATACGCAGTATTTT	CASSYPDSTDTQYF
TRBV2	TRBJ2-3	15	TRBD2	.	TGTGCCAGCACTATAGCGGGGGGAAGGACAGATACGCAGTATTTT	CASTIAGGRTDTQYF
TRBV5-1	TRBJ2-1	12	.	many	TGCGCCAGCCGGTTAGGGGTCGAATCCCAGTTCTTC	CASRLGVESQFF
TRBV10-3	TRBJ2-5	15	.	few	TGTGCCATCAGTGAGGGGAGTAGCGGACAAGAGACCCAGTACTTC	CAISEGSSGQETQYF
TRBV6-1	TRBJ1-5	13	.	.	TGTGCCAGCAGACCGGATAGCAATCCGCCCCAGCATTTT	CASRPDSNPPQHF
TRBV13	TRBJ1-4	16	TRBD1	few	TGTGCCAGCAGCTTTTCAGGGGGCACGGCTAATGAAAAACTGTTTTTT	CASSFSGGTANEKLFF
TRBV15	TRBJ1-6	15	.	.	TGTGCCACCAGCAGAGATCTGGGGTTGAGTTCACCCCTCCACTTT	CATSRDLGLSSPLHF
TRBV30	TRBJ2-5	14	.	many	TGTGCCTGGAGTGTATGGACGGACTTTTTGACCCAGTACTTC	CAWSVWTDFLTQYF
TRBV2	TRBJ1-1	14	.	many	TGTGCCAGCAGGCTGGGGGCTATGAACACTGAAGCTTTCTTT	CASRLGAMNTEAFF
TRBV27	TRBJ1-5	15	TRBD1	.	TGTGCCAGCAGTCCCCCCGACAGGGCGGGCCAGCCCCAGCATTTT	CASSPPDRAGQPQHF
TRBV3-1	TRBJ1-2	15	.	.	TGTGCCAGCAGCCCGGAGGTGGGCAGCTACTATGGCTACACCTTC	CASSPEVGSYYGYTF
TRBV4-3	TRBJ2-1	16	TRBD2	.	TGCGCCAGCAGCCAAGGAACTAGCGGGCCCTACAATGAGCAGTTCTTC	CASSQGTSGPYNEQFF
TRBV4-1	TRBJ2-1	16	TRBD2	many	TGCGCCAGCAGCCAAGATCGACTAGCGGCTAACAATGAGCAGTTCTTC	CASSQDRLAANNEQFF
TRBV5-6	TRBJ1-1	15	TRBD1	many	TGTGCCAGCAGCTTGGCCTGGACAGGGGGCACTGAAGCTTTCTTT	CASSLAWTGGTEAFF
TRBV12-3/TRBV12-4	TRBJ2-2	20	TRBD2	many	TGTGCCAGCAGCCCCAGCGGGAGGACCTTCCGTGAGACTAACACCGGGGAGCTGTTTTTT	CASSPSGRTFRETNTGELFF
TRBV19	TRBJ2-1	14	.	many	TGTGCCAGTAGTATAGGAGGGGGTTTTGGTGAGCAGTTCTTC	CASSIGGGFGEQFF
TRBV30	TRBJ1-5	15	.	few	TGTGCCTGGAGCCCGAGGGGGAGTAGAAATCAGCCCCAGCATTTT	CAWSPRGSRNQPQHF
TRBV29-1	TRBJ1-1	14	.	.	TGCAACGTAGAAGATTGGGGCAGTTCCACTGAAGCTTTCTTT	CNVEDWGSSTEAFF
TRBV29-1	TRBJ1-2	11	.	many	TGCAGCGCCGATTCCGGCGTTAGCTACACCTTC	CSADSGVSYTF
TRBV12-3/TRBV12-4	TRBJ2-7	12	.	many	TGTGCCAGCAGCCTGAGTAACTACGAGCAGTACTTC	CASSLSNYEQYF
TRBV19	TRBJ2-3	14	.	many	TGTGCCAGTGGGGCGGGACCAAGCACAGATACGCAGTATTTT	CASGAGPSTDTQYF
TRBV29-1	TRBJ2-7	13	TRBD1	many	TGCAGCGTTTTTGGGACAGGGGCGGGCGAGCAGTACTTC	CSVFGTGAGEQYF
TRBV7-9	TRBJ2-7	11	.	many	TGTGCCAGCAGGGCCGGGAACGAGCAGTACTTC	CASRAGNEQYF
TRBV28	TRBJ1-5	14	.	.	TGTGCCAGCAGCTCGATGGTTACGCGACAGCCCCAGCATTTT	CASSSMVTRQPQHF
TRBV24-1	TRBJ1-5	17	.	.	TGTGCCACCAGTGATTTCTCACAGATCTCGGTCAATCGGCCCCAGCATTTT	CATSDFSQISVNRPQHF